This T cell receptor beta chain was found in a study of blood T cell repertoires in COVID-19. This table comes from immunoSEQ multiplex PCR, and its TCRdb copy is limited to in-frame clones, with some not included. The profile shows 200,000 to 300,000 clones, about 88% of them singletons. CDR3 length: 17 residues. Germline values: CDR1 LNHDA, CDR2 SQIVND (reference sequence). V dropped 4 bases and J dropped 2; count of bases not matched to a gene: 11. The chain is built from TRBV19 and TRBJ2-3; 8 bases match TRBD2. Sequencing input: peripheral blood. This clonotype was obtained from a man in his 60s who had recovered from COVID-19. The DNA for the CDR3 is TGTGCCAGTAGTACCTTGGCGGGGGGTCCATTCACAGATACGCAGTATTTT. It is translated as CASSTLAGGPFTDTQYF.